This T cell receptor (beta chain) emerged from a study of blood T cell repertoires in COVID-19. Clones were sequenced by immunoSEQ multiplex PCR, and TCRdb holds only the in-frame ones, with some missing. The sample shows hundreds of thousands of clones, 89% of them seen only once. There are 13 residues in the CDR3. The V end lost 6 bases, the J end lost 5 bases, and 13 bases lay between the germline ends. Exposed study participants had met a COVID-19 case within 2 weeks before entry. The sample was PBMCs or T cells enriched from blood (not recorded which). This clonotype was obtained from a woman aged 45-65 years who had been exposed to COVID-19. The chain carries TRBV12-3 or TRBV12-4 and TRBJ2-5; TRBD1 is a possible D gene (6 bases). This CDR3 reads CASRPGHEETQYF. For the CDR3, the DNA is TGTGCCAGCAGGCCGGGACATGAGGAGACCCAGTACTTC.